The 10 T cell receptor beta chains below all came from one sample that was sequenced in a study of T cells after somatic rescue of genetic block. TCRdb keeps only in-frame clones here, not all; method: immunoSEQ multiplex PCR. The profile shows about 88,000 clones, 70% to 90% of them singletons. The sample taken for sequencing was peripheral blood mononuclear cells (PBMCs). The receptors here all came from a woman under 30.

This clone came up once. This chain joins TRBV7-3 and TRBJ2-1; 10 bases are a match to TRBD1. There are 15 residues in the CDR3. CDR1 and CDR2 (germline): SGHTA, FQGTGA. With 4 bases clipped from V and 2 bases from J, the junction kept 2 bases outside the gene matches. The CDR3 bases are TGTGCCAGCAGCTCCGGGACAGGGGCCTACAATGAGCAGTTCTTC. Amino acids: CASSSGTGAYNEQFF. The entire variable domain, with the rest obtained from reference TRBV7-3 and TRBJ2-1, is as follows: GAGVSQTPSNKVTEKGKYVELRCDPISGHTALYWYRQSLGQGPEFLIYFQGTGAADDSGLPNDRFFAVRPEGSVSTLKIQRTERGDSAVYLCASSSGTGAYNEQFFGPGTRLTVL.

The chain links TRBV15 to TRBJ1-2; D is unclear. The CDR3 extends over 13 amino acids. Germline V gene data show CDR1 as LNHNV and CDR2 as YYDKDF (reference sequence). V lost 6 bases and J 7 bases, leaving 15 bases between the germline ends. The CDR3 DNA is TGTGCCACCAGTCCGTCTACTCTCGTTGGCTACACCTTC. It codes for CATSPSTLVGYTF.

This clone was seen only once. The junction and the germline gene differ at one end; a read error may be behind it. V gene TRBV15 combines with J gene TRBJ1-1; the D is unclear. The V gene's germline CDR1 is LNHNV and CDR2 YYDKDF (reference sequence). The CDR3 sequence is 12 residues long. In DNA, the CDR3 is TGTGCCACCAGCAGAGAGCCGGGCAACCAGACCTTT. Protein: CATSREPGNQTF.

This clone was detected only once. The V and J genes are TRBV2 and TRBJ2-7; tentatively, D is TRBD1 (6 bases). This CDR3 has 12 amino acids. V lost 8 bases to trimming and J lost 5 bases, with 13 bases between them. CDR1 is SNHLY, CDR2 FYNNEI, per germline. CDR3 sequence: CASGWTEDEQYF. The CDR3 DNA sequence: TGTGCCAGCGGCTGGACAGAAGACGAGCAGTACTTC.

The chain combines TRBV2 with TRBJ2-5; D unresolved. CDR1 is SNHLY and CDR2 is FYNNEI in the germline V gene. The CDR3 sequence is 14 residues long. Trimming took 6 bases from V and 0 from J, leaving 11 bases between them. CDR3 sequence: CASSSSWDQETQYF. The CDR3 region has the DNA TGTGCCAGCAGCAGTAGCTGGGACCAAGAGACCCAGTACTTC.

The rearrangement joins TRBV7-6 to TRBJ1-4, with a possible D match to TRBD1 (6 bases). Germline CDR1 is SGHVS and CDR2 is FNYEAQ. V was cut by 5 bases and J by 8 bases, with 18 bases left in between. The CDR3 is 15 residues long. CDR3 nucleotide sequence: TGTGCCAGCAGCCCCTCAGGGGTAGGCGGCGAAAAACTGTTTTTT. Its protein product is CASSPSGVGGEKLFF.

This clone was counted between two and nine times. The chain links TRBV6-1 to TRBJ2-1; D is undetermined. V lost 8 bases and J 8 bases, leaving 10 bases between the germline ends. The germline V gene has CDR1 MNHNS and CDR2 SASEGT. The CDR3 contains 11 residues. The CDR3 coding sequence is TGTGCCAGCTCAAACCGTTATGAGCAGTTCTTC. Residues: CASSNRYEQFF.

V usage is TRBV28 and J usage is TRBJ2-2; D gene unclear. V was cut by 2 bases and J by 0 bases, with 16 bases left in between. The CDR3 extends over 18 amino acids. Germline CDR1 reads MDHEN; CDR2 reads SYDVKM. The CDR3 nucleotides read TGTGCCAGCAGTTTAAAGCCTTGGGTAGATCCGAACACCGGGGAGCTGTTTTTT. Protein: CASSLKPWVDPNTGELFF.

J is TRBJ2-1 and V is TRBV5-1, with no clear D. The CDR3 is made up of 13 amino acids. Germline V gene data show CDR1 as SGHRS and CDR2 as YFSETQ. V lost 1 base and J lost 7, with 9 bases in between. DNA for the CDR3: TGCGCCAGCAGCTTGTACCCAGAGAATGAGCAGTTCTTC. It is translated as CASSLYPENEQFF.

The genes are TRBV4-2 and TRBJ2-5; D perhaps matches TRBD1 (5 bases). CDR1 is LGHNA, CDR2 YNFKEQ, per germline. The CDR3 runs to 13 residues. Trimming took off 3 bases at V and 7 bases at J, with 12 bases between the two ends. The chain's CDR3 is CASSQGLDGTQYF. The CDR3 DNA reads as TGTGCCAGCAGCCAGGGGCTAGATGGGACCCAGTACTTC.